Following are 27 T cell receptor beta chains from one sample sequenced in a study of OX40 agonist ivuxolimab in advanced cancers. Method: immunoSEQ multiplex PCR; TCRdb's copy keeps in-frame clones and lacks some. The table includes around 97,000 clones, 86% detected once. Material: CD4+ or CD8+ T cells sorted from blood, obtained in a trial of the OX40 agonist ivuxolimab. The source of these receptors is an adult with an advanced solid tumor such as melanoma, head and neck, liver or kidney cancer.

The chain joins TRBV7-2 to TRBJ1-3; D ambiguous. Trimming shortened V by 5 bases and J by 0 bases, and 11 bases separated the two germline ends. This CDR3 comprises 15 residues. CDR1 SGHTA and CDR2 FQGNSA come from the germline V gene. The CDR3 DNA reads as TGTGCCAGCAGCCCCGATACGGGCTCTGGAAACACCATATATTTT. As protein: CASSPDTGSGNTIYF.

The V gene is TRBV6-1, the J gene TRBJ2-1; D is ambiguous. The CDR3 loop spans 14 amino acids. The V end lost 8 bases, the J end lost 0 bases, and 11 bases lay between the germline ends. CDR1 and CDR2 from the germline V gene are MNHNS and SASEGT. The CDR3 DNA is TGTGCCAGCCTTGACTCTTACTCCTACAATGAGCAGTTCTTC. It encodes CASLDSYSYNEQFF.

The chain employs TRBV7-3 and TRBJ2-1; 7 bases match TRBD2. V gave up 2 bases and J gave up 5 bases; unmatched junction bases: 9. This CDR3 region has 16 residues. The V gene's germline CDR1 is SGHTA and CDR2 FQGTGA. CDR3 residues: CASSLQSGTTNNEQFF. CDR3 DNA: TGTGCCAGCAGCTTACAAAGCGGGACTACTAACAATGAGCAGTTCTTC.

The chain joins TRBV7-8 to TRBJ2-7, with a tentative D call TRBD2 (7 bases). V was shortened by 2 bases and J by 3 bases, with 14 bases between the two germline ends. CDR3 size: 15 residues. Germline CDR1 is SGHVS and CDR2 is FQNEAQ. In DNA, the CDR3 is TGTGCCAGCAGCTTAAGGGGGGCGGGAGTCTACGAGCAGTACTTC. It codes for CASSLRGAGVYEQYF.

This chain connects TRBV7-9 to TRBJ2-2; 9 positions agree with TRBD1. The CDR3 is made up of 15 amino acids. The V segment lost 3 bases and the J segment 5 bases; nucleotides outside the gene matches: 4. CDR1 SEHNR and CDR2 FQNEAQ come from the germline V gene (reference sequence). This CDR3 reads CASSLGQGETGELFF. The DNA for the CDR3 is TGTGCCAGCAGCTTGGGACAGGGAGAAACCGGGGAGCTGTTTTTT.

CDR3 residues: CASSYSGHPQETQYF. The CDR3 nucleotides read TGTGCCAGCAGTTACTCGGGACACCCCCAAGAGACCCAGTACTTC. The chain recombines TRBV6-5 with TRBJ2-5; TRBD1 is a possible D gene (6 bases). Trimming shortened V by 0 bases and J by 1 base, and 9 bases separated the two germline ends. Germline-derived CDR1 and CDR2 are MNHEY and SVGAGI. The CDR3 loop spans 15 amino acids.

This clone was detected only a few times. The chain uses TRBV19 and TRBJ1-5; weak D call: TRBD1 (5 bases). Germline CDR1 reads LNHDA; CDR2 reads SQIVND (reference sequence). The length of the CDR3 is 13 residues. The V end lost 11 bases, the J end lost 2 bases, and 13 bases lay between the germline ends. In DNA form, the CDR3 reads TGTGCCTCTCAGGCGGGGGGCAATCAGCCCCAGCATTTT. Translation gives CASQAGGNQPQHF.

V and J are TRBV6-6 and TRBJ1-2; a weak D match, TRBD1 (5 bases). Trimming pared 4 bases from V and 5 bases from J, leaving 14 bases between. The length of the CDR3 is 14 residues. Per germline, CDR1 MNHNY and CDR2 SVGAGI (reference sequence). The CDR3 region is CASSSSRVSYGYTF. The CDR3 nucleotides are TGTGCCAGCAGTTCTAGCAGGGTTTCGTATGGCTACACCTTC.

The chain is built from TRBV9 and TRBJ2-1; D perhaps matches TRBD1 (5 bases). The germline CDR1 and CDR2 sequences are SGDLS and YYNGEE. This CDR3 region has 16 residues. Trimming stripped 1 base from V and 3 bases from J, with 14 bases between. The CDR3: CASSVKGKGYYNEQFF. Written as DNA, the CDR3 is TGTGCCAGCAGCGTAAAGGGGAAGGGTTACTACAATGAGCAGTTCTTC.

The chain recombines TRBV6-6 with TRBJ1-5; possibly TRBD1 for D (6 bases). Germline lookup yields CDR1 MNHNY and CDR2 SVGAGI (reference sequence). The CDR3 consists of 15 residues. Trimming took off 5 bases at V and 2 bases at J, with 13 bases between the two ends. CDR3 in DNA: TGTGCCAGCAGTGGAGGGGGATCGGGCAATCAGCCCCAGCATTTT. Protein sequence: CASSGGGSGNQPQHF.

This clone was counted between two and nine times. The gene calls are TRBV19 and TRBJ1-5; no clear D gene. The CDR3 spans 15 residues. CDR1 and CDR2 from the germline V gene are LNHDA and SQIVND (reference sequence). V was trimmed by 5 bases and J by 8 bases, leaving 19 bases between them. Here the CDR3 DNA reads TGTGCCAGTAGTTCCTTGCTGGACTTGATCGAGCCCCAGCATTTT. Protein product: CASSSLLDLIEPQHF.

This clone was seen a handful of times. J is TRBJ2-7 and V is TRBV5-1; possibly TRBD2 for D (5 bases). V was cut by 2 bases and J by 3 bases, with 12 bases left in between. Looked up from germline, CDR1 is SGHRS and CDR2 is YFSETQ. The length of the CDR3 is 14 residues. CDR3 in DNA: TGCGCCAGCAGCTTAGGGAGAATCGTCTACGAGCAGTACTTC. Residues: CASSLGRIVYEQYF.

The V and J genes are TRBV4-1 and TRBJ1-4; a possible D gene is TRBD1 (5 bases). Trimming took off 1 base at V and 8 bases at J, with 14 bases between the two ends. The length of the CDR3 is 15 residues. Germline CDR1 reads MGHRA; CDR2 reads YSYEKL. The CDR3 protein is CASSQARGDFEKLFF. The CDR3 coding sequence is TGCGCCAGCAGCCAAGCACGGGGGGACTTCGAAAAACTGTTTTTT.

The chain links TRBV5-8 to TRBJ1-1; maybe TRBD1 (5 bases). The CDR3 covers 14 residues. Germline CDR1 and CDR2: SGHTS and YDEGEE. V shed 4 bases and J shed 0 bases, with 10 bases lying between them. The CDR3 bases are TGTGCCAGCAGCCTACAGGCCCTGAACACTGAAGCTTTCTTT. This encodes CASSLQALNTEAFF.

The rearrangement uses TRBV7-2 and TRBJ2-7; D gene ambiguous. The germline CDR1 and CDR2 sequences are SGHTA and FQGNSA. This CDR3 spans 11 amino acids. The germline V and J ends were trimmed by 4 bases and 7 bases, with 8 bases remaining between them. The CDR3 here is CASSSLIEQYF. DNA of the CDR3: TGTGCCAGCAGCTCCTTAATTGAGCAGTACTTC.

This clone was seen more than once but under ten times. The chain combines TRBV6-1 with TRBJ1-5, with 8 nucleotides matching TRBD1. CDR1 is MNHNS, CDR2 SASEGT, per germline. The V and J ends lost 5 bases and 8 bases, in that order; junction bases with no gene match: 2. The CDR3 has 12 residues. The CDR3 is CASSSTGEPQHF. CDR3 coding DNA: TGTGCCAGCAGTTCGACAGGGGAGCCCCAGCATTTT.

The rearrangement links TRBV11-3 to TRBJ2-7; 8 bases map to TRBD1. Germline V gene data show CDR1 as SGHNT and CDR2 as YENEEA. Trimming took 4 bases from V and 1 from J; bases not matched to a gene: 3. The CDR3 covers 14 residues. CDR3 nucleotides: TGTGCCAGCAGCTCGGGACAGGCGTCCTACGAGCAGTACTTC. Its protein is CASSSGQASYEQYF. Together with reference TRBV11-3 and TRBJ2-7, the CDR3 gives the full variable domain: EAGVVQSPRYKIIEKKQPVAFWCNPISGHNTLYWYLQNLGQGPELLIRYENEEAVDDSQLPKDRFSAERLKGVDSTLKIQPAELGDSAVYLCASSSGQASYEQYFGPGTRLTVT.

The genes are TRBV30 and TRBJ2-3; no clear D. This CDR3 contains 13 residues. The V end lost 3 bases, the J end lost 0 bases, and 7 bases lay between the germline ends. Germline CDR1 GTSNPN, CDR2 SVGIG (reference sequence). CDR3 bases: TGTGCCTGGAGGGCCCCCAGCACAGATACGCAGTATTTT. Translated, it gives CAWRAPSTDTQYF.

This sequence joins TRBV5-1 and TRBJ2-7; D uncertain. Trimming removed 4 bases from V and 7 bases from J, with 15 bases in between. Germline lookup yields CDR1 SGHRS and CDR2 YFSETQ. The CDR3 spans 13 residues. The CDR3 DNA reads as TGCGCCAGCAGCCCCCCCGGCGGAATTGAGCAGTACTTC. Protein: CASSPPGGIEQYF.

The V gene is TRBV5-1, the J gene TRBJ2-2; TRBD2 agrees at 9 bases. Germline V gene sequence: CDR1 SGHRS, CDR2 YFSETQ. V dropped 5 bases and J dropped 0; count of bases not matched to a gene: 14. The CDR3 is 19 residues long. For the CDR3, the DNA is TGCGCCAGCAGTTTTCCGGGACTAGCAGCCCAGTCGAACACCGGGGAGCTGTTTTTT. Translated, it gives CASSFPGLAAQSNTGELFF.

The chain couples TRBV6-5 to TRBJ1-1; D gene ambiguous. The CDR3 covers 14 residues. V was clipped by 0 bases and J by 7 bases, with 12 bases between them. CDR1 is MNHEY and CDR2 is SVGAGI in the germline V gene. The CDR3 nucleotides are TGTGCCAGCAGTTACTCGAGTGAACAGAGTGAAGCTTTCTTT. It codes for CASSYSSEQSEAFF.

V gene TRBV11-3 combines with J gene TRBJ1-1; tentative D call: TRBD1 (5 bases). Between the trimmed V and J ends, which lost 5 bases and 3 bases, there was a span of 19 bases. This CDR3 is built from 16 residues. Germline CDR1 and CDR2: SGHNT and YENEEA. CDR3 region: CASSPPQVRLDTEAFF. The CDR3 DNA is TGTGCCAGCAGCCCCCCACAGGTGCGGCTGGACACTGAAGCTTTCTTT.

This clone was detected only once. The V and J genes are TRBV6-5 and TRBJ1-6; 7 bases map to TRBD1. The CDR3 has 13 residues. The germline V gene has CDR1 MNHEY and CDR2 SVGAGI. Trimming cost V 5 bases and J 6 bases; bases outside gene matches: 1. CDR3 DNA sequence: TGTGCCAGCAGTCGGGACAGTAATTCACCCCTCCACTTT. Translation: CASSRDSNSPLHF.

This chain connects TRBV5-4 to TRBJ2-3; 9 bases fit TRBD2. The CDR3 covers 15 residues. CDR1 and CDR2 (germline): SGHNT, YYREEE (reference sequence). The ends lost 0 bases at V and 7 bases at J; junction bases unmatched: 6. The CDR3 region has the DNA TGTGCCAGCAGCTTGGTAGGCGGGGGGGCCAATACGCAGTATTTT. It codes for CASSLVGGGANTQYF.

This chain connects TRBV6-1 to TRBJ1-1; no clear D gene. The CDR3 runs 14 residues. Germline CDR1 MNHNS, CDR2 SASEGT. V lost 7 bases, J lost 4 bases, and 16 bases lay in between. CDR3 sequence: CASTGRYPSTEAFF. The CDR3, as DNA: TGTGCCAGCACGGGCCGATACCCCTCCACTGAAGCTTTCTTT.

The V call is TRBV11-3, the J call TRBJ1-5, with unresolved D. Trimming left V 0 bases short and J 0 bases short, with 12 bases between. From germline, CDR1 is SGHNT and CDR2 YENEEA. The CDR3 is made up of 17 amino acids. CDR3 sequence reads: CASSLDKGWDSNQPQHF. For the CDR3, the DNA is TGTGCCAGCAGCTTAGATAAGGGTTGGGATAGCAATCAGCCCCAGCATTTT.

DNA for the CDR3: TGTGCCAGTAGTATACGGGATGGCTACACCTTC. It codes for CASSIRDGYTF. The chain uses TRBV19 and TRBJ1-2; no firm D call. The CDR3 loop spans 11 amino acids. Germline CDR1 reads LNHDA; CDR2 reads SQIVND (reference sequence). V lost 2 bases to trimming and J lost 6 bases, with 4 bases between them.